The 26 T cell receptor beta chains below were found in one sample sequenced in a study of cytotoxic CD8 clonotypes in ibrutinib-treated CLL (dated by TCRdb to about 2021). The library was generated by the immunoSEQ multiplex PCR assay. TCRdb re-hosts the immuneACCESS table, in-frame sequences only. Its copies lack some clones; in the studies checked, an unresolved V gene accounts for under half of them, and the cause for the rest is not known. The sample profile shows 55,000 to 80,000 clones; roughly 50% of them were found once. The ten largest account for under 15% of the sample. The sample's time point label is to be understood as: approximately 11 months on ibrutinib. Sequencing was performed on PBMCs, taken after 12 months of ibrutinib treatment. Every receptor here comes from a human donor with chronic lymphocytic leukemia.

V is TRBV4-1 and J is TRBJ2-3; D gene ambiguous. V lost 4 bases and J lost 5, with 7 bases in between. CDR3 length: 12 amino acids. Germline assignment: CDR1 MGHRA and CDR2 YSYEKL. In DNA form, the CDR3 reads TGCGCCAGCAGCCCAAGGTTAGATACGCAGTATTTT. This sequence encodes CASSPRLDTQYF.

The chain couples TRBV28 to TRBJ2-2; 7 bases line up with TRBD1. From germline, CDR1 is MDHEN and CDR2 SYDVKM. J was trimmed by 5 bases and V by 5 bases; bases with no gene match: 8. The CDR3 totals 15 residues. The DNA of the CDR3 is TGTGCCAGCAGTCTATCCGCGACAGGGACCGGGGAGCTGTTTTTT. Amino acids: CASSLSATGTGELFF.

The sample holds a few counts of this clone. The chain joins TRBV14 to TRBJ1-5, with D uncertain. Germline V gene lookup returns CDR1 SGHDN and CDR2 FVKESK. This CDR3 spans 13 amino acids. V lost 4 bases to trimming and J lost 0 bases, with 4 bases between them. The CDR3 nucleotides are TGTGCCAGCAGCCCGGGTAGCAATCAGCCCCAGCATTTT. Encoded protein: CASSPGSNQPQHF. Complete variable domain (other parts from reference TRBV14 and TRBJ1-5): EAGVTQFPSHSVIEKGQTVTLRCDPISGHDNLYWYRRVMGKEIKFLLHFVKESKQDESGMPNNRFLAERTGGTYSTLKVQPAELEDSGVYFCASSPGSNQPQHFGDGTRLSIL.

This clone appeared a single time. The chain employs TRBV5-1 and TRBJ2-3; no definite D call. Germline values: CDR1 SGHRS, CDR2 YFSETQ. This CDR3 region has 14 residues. Trimming left V 0 bases short and J 0 bases short, with 5 bases between. The CDR3: CASSLGLSTDTQYF. In nucleotides, the CDR3 is TGCGCCAGCAGCTTGGGACTTAGCACAGATACGCAGTATTTT.

This chain connects TRBV25-1 to TRBJ1-1; the D is unclear. Germline V gene lookup returns CDR1 MGHDK and CDR2 SYGVNS. V shed 5 bases and J shed 2 bases, with 12 bases lying between them. CDR3 length: 14 amino acids. The CDR3 spells CASSPNRFNTEAFF. In nucleotides, the CDR3 is TGTGCCAGCAGTCCAAACCGGTTTAACACTGAAGCTTTCTTT.

V gene TRBV7-6 combines with J gene TRBJ2-6; D is unresolved. The V end lost 5 bases, the J end lost 0 bases, and 11 bases lay between the germline ends. CDR1 is SGHVS and CDR2 is FNYEAQ in the germline V gene. This CDR3 has 16 amino acids. CDR3 sequence (DNA): TGTGCCAGCAGCCCGGCCAGGCTCTCTGGGGCCAACGTCCTGACTTTC. Protein: CASSPARLSGANVLTF. Complete variable domain (other parts from reference TRBV7-6 and TRBJ2-6): GAGVSQSPRYKVTKRGQDVALRCDPISGHVSLYWYRQALGQGPEFLTYFNYEAQQDKSGLPNDRFSAERPEGSISTLTIQRTEQRDSAMYRCASSPARLSGANVLTFGAGSRLTVL.

V is TRBV27 and J is TRBJ2-6; no firm D call. The CDR3 contains 14 residues. Germline loops: CDR1 MNHEY, CDR2 SMNVEV (reference sequence). The ends were cut back, 3 bases at V and 1 base at J, with 4 bases in the middle. CDR3 residues: CASSFYSGANVLTF. CDR3 DNA: TGTGCCAGCAGTTTTTATTCTGGGGCCAACGTCCTGACTTTC.

The J gene is TRBJ1-3, the V gene TRBV18, with unresolved D. The V end was cut by 5 bases, the J end by 0 bases, with 14 bases between. CDR3 size: 16 residues. The germline V gene encodes CDR1 KGHSH and CDR2 LQKENI. The CDR3 region is CASSGELMSSGNTIYF. DNA for the CDR3: TGTGCCAGCTCAGGAGAACTAATGAGCTCTGGAAACACCATATATTTT.

The chain has TRBV18 and TRBJ1-5; possible D gene TRBD1, 6 bases. Germline V gene data show CDR1 as KGHSH and CDR2 as LQKENI. The CDR3 is made up of 13 amino acids. V dropped 4 bases and J dropped 5 bases, with 9 bases sitting between them. CDR3 DNA: TGTGCCAGCTCACGCAAGGGGGATCAGCCCCAGCATTTT. Its protein product is CASSRKGDQPQHF.

The V and J genes are TRBV19 and TRBJ1-5, with TRBD1 matching 8 bases. V shed 5 bases and J 4 bases; nucleotides not matched to a gene: 4. The CDR3 extends over 14 amino acids. The germline CDR1 and CDR2 sequences are LNHDA and SQIVND (reference sequence). DNA for the CDR3: TGTGCCAGTAGTTGGGACAGGATAAATCAGCCCCAGCATTTT. It codes for CASSWDRINQPQHF.

The CDR3 spells CASSSFWASLSYNEQFF. CDR3 coding DNA: TGTGCCAGCAGCTCCTTCTGGGCCTCTCTTTCCTACAATGAGCAGTTCTTC. The rearrangement uses TRBV7-6 and TRBJ2-1; D unclear. This CDR3 region has 17 residues. Trimming stripped 4 bases from V and 1 base from J, with 17 bases between. CDR1 is SGHVS, CDR2 FNYEAQ, per germline. Based on the CDR3 plus reference TRBV7-6 and TRBJ2-1, the full variable domain is GAGVSQSPRYKVTKRGQDVALRCDPISGHVSLYWYRQALGQGPEFLTYFNYEAQQDKSGLPNDRFSAERPEGSISTLTIQRTEQRDSAMYRCASSSFWASLSYNEQFFGPGTRLTVL.

This clone was counted between two and nine times. The J gene is TRBJ1-6, the V gene TRBV15; unclear D gene. Germline CDR1 and CDR2: LNHNV and YYDKDF (reference sequence). The CDR3 consists of 14 residues. V gave up 10 bases and J gave up 6 bases, with 16 bases separating them. The CDR3 protein is CAISLGPSNSPLHF. The CDR3, as DNA: TGTGCCATATCACTCGGGCCTTCTAATTCACCCCTCCACTTT.

The rearrangement joins TRBV28 to TRBJ1-2; D is ambiguous. From germline, CDR1 is MDHEN and CDR2 SYDVKM. Trimming shortened V by 6 bases and J by 1 base, and 6 bases separated the two germline ends. The CDR3 is 12 amino acids. CDR3 coding DNA: TGTGCCAGCAGGGGTGTTAACTATGGCTACACCTTC. Translation: CASRGVNYGYTF.

The chain couples TRBV2 to TRBJ2-1, with D possibly matching TRBD2 (6 bases). Germline loops: CDR1 SNHLY, CDR2 FYNNEI. CDR3 length equals 12 residues. Trimming pared 3 bases from V and 8 bases from J, leaving 8 bases between. CDR3 sequence: CASSERGHEQFF. The DNA of the CDR3 is TGTGCCAGCAGTGAGCGGGGCCATGAGCAGTTCTTC.

The chain carries TRBV12-5 and TRBJ1-3; D is ambiguous. With 6 bases removed from V and 2 bases from J, the gap between germline ends came to 8 bases. CDR3 size: 13 residues. The V gene's germline CDR1 is LGHNT and CDR2 FRNRAP. The CDR3 DNA reads as TGTGCTAGTGGACCAGGTCCTGGAAACACCATATATTTT. Its protein is CASGPGPGNTIYF.

This clone was seen ten or more times. This chain uses TRBV5-1 with TRBJ2-2, with 16 bases that match TRBD2. From germline, CDR1 is SGHRS and CDR2 YFSETQ. The CDR3 loop spans 18 amino acids. The V segment lost 4 bases and the J segment 4 bases; nucleotides outside the gene matches: 7. The CDR3 protein is CASSLGTSGRAGTGELFF. DNA of the CDR3: TGCGCCAGCAGCCTGGGGACTAGCGGGAGGGCTGGCACCGGGGAGCTGTTTTTT.

V is TRBV7-9 and J is TRBJ1-2; 7 positions match TRBD1. Germline V lookup: CDR1 SEHNR, CDR2 FQNEAQ (reference sequence). The ends lost 5 bases at V and 1 base at J; junction bases unmatched: 7. The CDR3 length is 15 residues. CDR3 loop: CASSTRQGINYGYTF. Here the CDR3 DNA reads TGTGCCAGCAGCACCAGACAGGGCATTAACTATGGCTACACCTTC.

This clone has just a few counts. The chain carries TRBV5-1 and TRBJ1-6, with 7 bases identical to TRBD1. This CDR3 comprises 15 residues. CDR1 is SGHRS, CDR2 YFSETQ, per germline. Trimming cost V 4 bases and J 8 bases; bases outside gene matches: 9. CDR3 region: CASSPGTEFYSPLHF. CDR3 coding DNA: TGCGCCAGCAGCCCCGGGACAGAATTCTATTCACCCCTCCACTTT.

The J gene is TRBJ2-3, the V gene TRBV18, with D perhaps matching TRBD2 (6 bases). Trimming shortened V by 3 bases and J by 6 bases, and 16 bases separated the two germline ends. The CDR3 runs 15 residues. Germline CDR1 and CDR2: KGHSH and LQKENI. CDR3 protein: CASSPLPGVADTQYF. In nucleotides, the CDR3 is TGTGCCAGCTCACCCCTCCCGGGGGTAGCGGATACGCAGTATTTT.

The CDR3 nucleotides are TGCAGTGCTAGGGGGTTGGAAAAAGCTTTCTTT. The encoded protein is CSARGLEKAFF. The gene calls are TRBV20-1 and TRBJ1-1; D is unresolved. Germline V gene sequence: CDR1 DFQATT, CDR2 SNEGSKA (reference sequence). This CDR3 has 11 residues. Trimming pared 3 bases from V and 9 bases from J, leaving 11 bases between.

CDR3 residues: CASSPGVEVSYEQYF. CDR3 coding DNA: TGCGCCAGCAGCCCTGGCGTAGAGGTCTCCTACGAGCAGTACTTC. V usage is TRBV5-1 and J usage is TRBJ2-7; D ambiguous. V was cut by 4 bases and J by 0 bases, with 14 bases left in between. Germline lookup yields CDR1 SGHRS and CDR2 YFSETQ. This CDR3 has 15 residues.

The chain's CDR3 is CASSFFGRSSGANVLTF. The CDR3 DNA sequence: TGTGCCAGCAGCTTTTTTGGACGGAGCTCTGGGGCCAACGTCCTGACTTTC. This chain uses TRBV7-8 with TRBJ2-6; D unresolved. The CDR3 length is 17 residues. Germline assignment: CDR1 SGHVS and CDR2 FQNEAQ. V dropped 3 bases and J dropped 0 bases, with 12 bases sitting between them.

Here the CDR3 reads CASSVSGSGELFF. The CDR3 DNA reads TGTGCCAGCAGTGTCTCGGGGTCCGGGGAGCTGTTTTTT. The rearrangement uses TRBV2 and TRBJ2-2, with D perhaps matching TRBD2 (5 bases). Looked up from germline, CDR1 is SNHLY and CDR2 is FYNNEI. Trimming shortened V by 4 bases and J by 6 bases, and 9 bases separated the two germline ends. The CDR3 covers 13 residues. The variable domain in full, completed from reference TRBV2 and TRBJ2-2, reads EPEVTQTPSHQVTQMGQEVILRCVPISNHLYFYWYRQILGQKVEFLVSFYNNEISEKSEIFDDQFSVERPDGSNFTLKIRSTKLEDSAMYFCASSVSGSGELFFGEGSRLTVL.

This rearrangement joins TRBV9 to TRBJ2-5; TRBD2 agrees at 11 bases. CDR3 length: 18 residues. The trim removed 2 bases at V and 2 bases at J, leaving 11 bases unmatched. Looked up from germline, CDR1 is SGDLS and CDR2 is YYNGEE. CDR3 region: CASSVSLAGGSLQETQYF. As DNA, the CDR3 is TGTGCCAGCAGCGTTTCTCTAGCGGGAGGATCATTACAAGAGACCCAGTACTTC.

This CDR3 is CASSQGWDPDSPQHF. CDR3 DNA: TGCGCCAGCAGCCAAGGGTGGGATCCGGATAGCCCCCAGCATTTT. V is TRBV4-1 and J is TRBJ1-5; D uncertain. The germline V and J ends were trimmed by 1 base and 10 bases, with 17 bases remaining between them. This CDR3 contains 15 residues. Germline V gene lookup returns CDR1 MGHRA and CDR2 YSYEKL.

In this sample, this clone is medium-sized (0.01 to 0.1%). The chain combines TRBV28 with TRBJ1-5; the match to TRBD1 covers 7 bases. After removal of 6 bases from V and 6 bases from J, the junction contained 8 bases not matched to a gene. The CDR3 consists of 14 residues. CDR1 is MDHEN, CDR2 SYDVKM, per germline. As DNA, the CDR3 is TGTGCCAGCAGCAACAGGGGACGGGCTCAGCCCCAGCATTTT. Its protein is CASSNRGRAQPQHF.